The T cell receptor (beta chain) described here comes from a study of blood T cell repertoires in COVID-19. Enrollment of patients from Seattle took place during active infection, with longitudinal follow-up. Here immunoSEQ multiplex PCR was the method, and the copy in TCRdb shows in-frame clones only, minus some. The sample carries approximately 350,000 clones, more than 80% recorded once. The germline gives CDR1 SGHRS, CDR2 YFSETQ. The J segment lost 7 bases and the V segment lost 2 bases, leaving 13 bases of the junction unmatched. This CDR3 contains 17 residues. The chain uses TRBV5-1 and TRBJ2-2, with 8 bases aligning to TRBD1. Input material: peripheral blood. This sequence was found in a woman aged 30 to 39 with COVID-19, enrolled during active disease. The chain's CDR3 is CASSLRTGFDRVGELFF. DNA for the CDR3: TGCGCCAGCAGCTTACGGACAGGGTTTGACAGGGTCGGGGAGCTGTTTTTT.